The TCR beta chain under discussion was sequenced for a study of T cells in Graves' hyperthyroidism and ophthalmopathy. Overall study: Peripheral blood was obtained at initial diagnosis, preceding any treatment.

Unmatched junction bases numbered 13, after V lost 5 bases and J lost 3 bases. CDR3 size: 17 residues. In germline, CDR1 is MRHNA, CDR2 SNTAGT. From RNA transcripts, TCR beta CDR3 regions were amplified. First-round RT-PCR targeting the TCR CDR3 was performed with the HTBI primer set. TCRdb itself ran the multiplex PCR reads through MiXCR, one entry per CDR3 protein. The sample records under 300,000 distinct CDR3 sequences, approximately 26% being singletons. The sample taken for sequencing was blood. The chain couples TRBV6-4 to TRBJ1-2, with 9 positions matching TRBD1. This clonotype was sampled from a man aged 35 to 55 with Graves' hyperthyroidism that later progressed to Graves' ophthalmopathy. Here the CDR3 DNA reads TGTGCCAGCAGTAACCGACGATGGACAGGGGATTACTATGGCTACACCTTC. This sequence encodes CASSNRRWTGDYYGYTF.